This T cell receptor (beta chain) was obtained from a study of blood T cell repertoires in COVID-19. Generated by immunoSEQ multiplex PCR, the TCRdb table keeps only in-frame clones and is missing some. The sample lists around 130,000 clones; 80% to 90% were seen once. The CDR3 has 18 amino acids. Trimming removed 6 bases from V and 0 bases from J; junction bases left unmatched: 10. Looked up from germline, CDR1 is LGHDT and CDR2 is YNNKEL (reference sequence). Adults between roughly 18 and 89 years of age took part from approximately 24 US areas. This clone appeared a single time. The sequence was collected from a woman in her forties or fifties who had recovered from COVID-19. Sequencing was performed on PBMCs or T cells enriched from blood (not recorded which). The chain links TRBV3-1 (or the pseudogene TRBV3-2) to TRBJ1-5, with 11 bases matching TRBD1. The CDR3 here is CASRLGQGAGGSNQPQHF. CDR3 bases: TGTGCCAGCAGACTCGGACAGGGGGCAGGGGGTAGCAATCAGCCCCAGCATTTT.